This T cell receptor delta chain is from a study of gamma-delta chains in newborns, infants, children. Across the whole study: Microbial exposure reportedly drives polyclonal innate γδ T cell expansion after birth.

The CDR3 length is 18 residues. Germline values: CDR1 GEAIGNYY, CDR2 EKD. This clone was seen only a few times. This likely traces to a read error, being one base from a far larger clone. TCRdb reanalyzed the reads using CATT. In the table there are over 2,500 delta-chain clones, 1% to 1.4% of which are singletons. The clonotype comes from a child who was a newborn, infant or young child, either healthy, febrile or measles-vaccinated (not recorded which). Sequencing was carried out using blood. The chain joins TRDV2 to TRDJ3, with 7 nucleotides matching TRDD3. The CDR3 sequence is CACDTVLGSSWDTRHMFF. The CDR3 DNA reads TGTGCCTGTGACACCGTACTGGGGAGCTCCTGGGACACCCGACATATGTTTTTC.